These 10 T cell receptor beta chains were sequenced from one sample in a study of CD8 T cells in ankylosing spondylitis. Study conclusions and caveats: Ankylosing spondylitis blood appeared to carry a characteristic TCR beta motif of roughly eight highly homologous variants.

The antigens these receptors bind are not known. TCRdb recomputed calls from the 5' RACE reads with MiXCR, one row per CDR3 protein. The data hold some 220,000 distinct CDR3 sequences, with around 6.6% observed a single time. What was sequenced was blood, either unsorted or a sorted T cell fraction (not recorded which). The origin of the receptors is a male donor with ankylosing spondylitis.

This clonotype was picked up many times. The rearrangement uses TRBV12-3 or TRBV12-4 and TRBJ1-2; 9 positions match TRBD1. The length of the CDR3 is 14 residues. V lost 3 bases and J lost 8; bases outside the gene matches: 7. The CDR3, as DNA: TGTGCCAGCAGTTTCTCGACAGGGGGGCTCGGCTACACCTTC. This translates into CASSFSTGGLGYTF.

This clonotype was counted ten times or more. The rearrangement uses TRBV6-5 and TRBJ2-3; tentatively, D is TRBD1 or TRBD2 (5 bases each). Germline V lookup: CDR1 MNHEY, CDR2 SVGAGI. The CDR3 extends over 12 amino acids. V shed 6 bases and J shed 8 bases, with 12 bases lying between them. CDR3 region: CASSLDGGTQYF. CDR3 DNA sequence: TGTGCCAGCAGCCTCGATGGGGGTACGCAGTATTTT.

This clonotype was counted ten times or more. This rearrangement joins TRBV7-9 to TRBJ1-1, with no clear D. Trimming removed 4 bases at V and 4 bases at J, with 16 bases between. The CDR3 loop spans 15 amino acids. Germline V gives CDR1 SEHNR, CDR2 FQNEAQ (reference sequence). The CDR3 nucleotides read TGTGCCAGCAGCTCAATCGACCTAAGGAGCACTGAAGCTTTCTTT. Protein sequence: CASSSIDLRSTEAFF.

This clonotype was counted many times. V and J are TRBV4-1 and TRBJ2-2; 8 nucleotides line up with TRBD2. In germline, CDR1 is MGHRA, CDR2 YSYEKL. This CDR3 comprises 16 residues. The junction had 8 bases not matched to a gene; V was cut back by 4 bases and J by 4 bases. The CDR3, as DNA: TGCGCCAGCAGCCTCATGGGACTAGTTTCCACCGGGGAGCTGTTTTTT. It is translated as CASSLMGLVSTGELFF.

In this sample, this clonotype turned up many times. This sequence joins TRBV29-1 and TRBJ2-5, with D unclear. The CDR3 is 10 amino acids. Germline CDR1 SQVTM, CDR2 ANQGSEA. V lost 3 bases and J 7 bases, leaving 6 bases between the germline ends. The CDR3 sequence: CSVDGVTQYF. In nucleotides, the CDR3 is TGCAGCGTTGATGGGGTGACCCAGTACTTC.

This clonotype was detected ten times or more. V is TRBV4-2 and J is TRBJ2-1; D tentatively reads TRBD1 or TRBD2 (5 bases each). The V gene lost 1 base and the J gene lost 7 bases, with 11 bases spanning the gap. The CDR3 is 14 amino acids. CDR1 and CDR2 (germline): LGHNA, YNFKEQ. This CDR3 is CASSQGGTTNEQFF. CDR3 sequence (DNA): TGTGCCAGCAGCCAAGGGGGGACGACGAATGAGCAGTTCTTC.

This clonotype occurred many times. The CDR3 here is CASRFGELFF. DNA of the CDR3: TGTGCCAGCAGATTCGGGGAGCTGTTTTTT. The chain combines TRBV6-1 with TRBJ2-2; no firm D call. CDR1 is MNHNS, CDR2 SASEGT, per germline. V gave up 6 bases and J gave up 7 bases, with 3 bases separating them. There are 10 residues in the CDR3.

The chain joins TRBV27 to TRBJ2-5, with 7 bases aligning to TRBD2. CDR3 length: 14 amino acids. In germline, CDR1 is MNHEY, CDR2 SMNVEV (reference sequence). Trimming at V came to 3 bases and at J to 5 bases, leaving 6 bases not matched to a gene. CDR3 sequence reads: CASSFLGRGETQYF. As DNA, the CDR3 is TGTGCCAGCAGTTTTTTGGGGCGGGGGGAGACCCAGTACTTC.

There are a few counts of this clonotype. The chain couples TRBV4-3 to TRBJ2-1; D remains unclear. The CDR3 totals 14 residues. V was clipped by 2 bases and J by 8 bases, with 13 bases between them. The germline V gene has CDR1 LGHNA and CDR2 YSLEER. CDR3 DNA: TGCGCCAGCAGCCAAACTCGACTTGTCTATGAGCAGTTCTTC. It encodes CASSQTRLVYEQFF.

This clonotype was seen ten or more times. The chain links TRBV29-1 to TRBJ1-2, with D possibly TRBD1 on 6 matching bases. V dropped 7 bases and J dropped 6 bases, with 12 bases sitting between them. Germline V lookup: CDR1 SQVTM, CDR2 ANQGSEA. This CDR3 has 11 residues. The CDR3 here is CSATGRHGYTF. The DNA of the CDR3 is TGCAGCGCTACAGGGAGGCATGGCTACACCTTC.